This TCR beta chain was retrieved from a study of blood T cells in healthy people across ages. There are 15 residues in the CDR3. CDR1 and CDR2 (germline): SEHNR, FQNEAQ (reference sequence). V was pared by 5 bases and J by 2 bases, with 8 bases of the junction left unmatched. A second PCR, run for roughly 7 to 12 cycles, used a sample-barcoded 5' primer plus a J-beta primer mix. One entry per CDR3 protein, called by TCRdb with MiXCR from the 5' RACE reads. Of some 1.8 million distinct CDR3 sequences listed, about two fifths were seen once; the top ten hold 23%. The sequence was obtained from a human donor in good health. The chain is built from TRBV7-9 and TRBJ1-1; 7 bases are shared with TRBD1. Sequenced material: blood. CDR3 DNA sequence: TGTGCCAGCAGCCCCCCGGACAGGTTTAACACTGAAGCTTTCTTT. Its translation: CASSPPDRFNTEAFF.